The 30 T cell receptor beta chains given below trace back to one sample, sequenced in a study of Ad26.COV2.S vaccination and SARS-CoV-2 variants. The method was immunoSEQ multiplex PCR; TCRdb's version includes in-frame clones alone and lacks a portion of them. The table records about 350,000 clones, 92% of them present only once. The starting material was peripheral blood, obtained after recovery from COVID-19. All receptors come from a human donor who had recovered from COVID-19.

This clone was detected a few times. CDR3 nucleotides: TGTGCCAGCAGTTTAAGTCCAGGGAAGACTGAAGCTTTCTTT. Translated, it gives CASSLSPGKTEAFF. This chain uses TRBV27 with TRBJ1-1, with a possible D match to TRBD1 (5 bases). The V end was cut by 2 bases, the J end by 5 bases, with 12 bases between. The CDR3 totals 14 residues. Germline V CDR1 and CDR2: MNHEY, SMNVEV (reference sequence).

This clone came up once. This chain joins TRBV11-2 and TRBJ1-4, with TRBD1 matching over 10 bases. The ends lost 7 bases at V and 7 bases at J; junction bases unmatched: 9. CDR3 length: 15 residues. Germline V gene data show CDR1 as SGHAT and CDR2 as FQNNGV. The CDR3 bases are TGTGCCAGCACCCCCAGACAGGGGGCCGGTGAAAAACTGTTTTTT. The encoded protein is CASTPRQGAGEKLFF.

In regard to this clone: Other nucleotide sequences in the sample specify the same CDR3. The J gene is TRBJ1-1, the V gene TRBV9; D call uncertain. CDR1 is SGDLS, CDR2 YYNGEE, per germline. Trimming cost V 0 bases and J 2 bases, with 8 bases left between them. CDR3 length: 14 amino acids. The CDR3 loop is CASSVALDNTEAFF. The DNA for the CDR3 is TGTGCCAGCAGCGTAGCGTTGGATAACACTGAAGCTTTCTTT.

The chain uses TRBV4-1 and TRBJ1-5; the D is unclear. Between the trimmed V and J ends, which lost 0 bases and 5 bases, there was a span of 11 bases. Germline-derived CDR1 and CDR2 are MGHRA and YSYEKL. The CDR3 totals 15 residues. The CDR3 region has the DNA TGCGCCAGCAGCCAAGACCCCAGCTCCTATCAGCCCCAGCATTTT. As protein: CASSQDPSSYQPQHF.

This chain links TRBV19 with TRBJ2-2, with 7 bases that match TRBD1. V was pared by 4 bases and J by 6 bases, with 5 bases of the junction left unmatched. The CDR3 sequence is 14 residues long. Germline V lookup: CDR1 LNHDA, CDR2 SQIVND (reference sequence). CDR3 protein: CASSTDRESGELFF. The CDR3 region has the DNA TGTGCCAGTAGTACCGACAGGGAGTCCGGGGAGCTGTTTTTT. The full variable domain, rest sourced from reference TRBV19 and TRBJ2-2, is DGGITQSPKYLFRKEGQNVTLSCEQNLNHDAMYWYRQDPGQGLRLIYYSQIVNDFQKGDIAEGYSVSREKKESFPLTVTSAQKNPTAFYLCASSTDRESGELFFGEGSRLTVL.

The V and J genes are TRBV20-1 and TRBJ1-6; D is unresolved. Per the germline V gene, CDR1 is DFQATT and CDR2 is SNEGSKA (reference sequence). The CDR3 contains 8 residues. V was trimmed by 7 bases and J by 11 bases, leaving 3 bases between them. CDR3 nucleotides: TGCAGTGTTCCACCCCTCCACTTT. It is translated as CSVPPLHF.

V and J are TRBV27 and TRBJ2-1, with 8 bases identical to TRBD2. The CDR3 is made up of 15 amino acids. Germline V gives CDR1 MNHEY, CDR2 SMNVEV (reference sequence). The J segment lost 6 bases and the V segment lost 2 bases, leaving 6 bases of the junction unmatched. The CDR3 bases are TGTGCCAGCAGTTTAGCGGGGGGCTTAGTCAATGAGCAGTTCTTC. Protein sequence: CASSLAGGLVNEQFF.

This clone was picked up a small number of times. The chain employs TRBV6-5 and TRBJ2-7; D call uncertain. This CDR3 comprises 14 residues. Germline loops: CDR1 MNHEY, CDR2 SVGAGI. Trimming removed 0 bases at V and 6 bases at J, with 12 bases between. This CDR3 reads CASSYSMQVGEQYF. The CDR3 coding sequence is TGTGCCAGCAGTTACTCGATGCAAGTTGGCGAGCAGTACTTC.

The chain joins TRBV9 to TRBJ2-3, with TRBD2 identical over 10 bases. V lost 3 bases to trimming and J lost 2 bases; unmatched junction nucleotides: 9. CDR3 length: 17 residues. CDR1 and CDR2 (germline): SGDLS, YYNGEE. Here the CDR3 reads CASSGSGGQAVTDTQYF. In DNA form, the CDR3 reads TGTGCCAGCAGCGGTAGCGGGGGGCAAGCTGTCACAGATACGCAGTATTTT.

This clone was picked up one time. This rearrangement joins TRBV4-2 to TRBJ2-7; tentatively, D is TRBD2 (5 bases). The germline CDR1 and CDR2 sequences are LGHNA and YNFKEQ. This CDR3 has 12 amino acids. The ends were cut back, 4 bases at V and 5 bases at J, with 9 bases in the middle. CDR3 nucleotides: TGTGCCAGCAGCCTGGGGAGCAACGAGCAGTACTTC. This codes for CASSLGSNEQYF.

The rearrangement links TRBV10-2 to TRBJ2-7; 8 nucleotides align to TRBD1. The CDR3 covers 15 residues. J gave up 5 bases and V 6 bases, and 12 bases lay outside the gene matches. CDR1 WSHSY and CDR2 SAAADI come from the germline V gene. In DNA form, the CDR3 reads TGCGCCAGCAGCGTCTCCGGACAGGGTAGGAACGAGCAGTACTTC. This translates into CASSVSGQGRNEQYF.

V gene TRBV11-2 combines with J gene TRBJ2-7; 10 bases map to TRBD1. Unmatched junction bases numbered 4, after V lost 3 bases and J lost 2 bases. This CDR3 contains 15 residues. Germline V lookup: CDR1 SGHAT, CDR2 FQNNGV. CDR3 sequence reads: CASSFGTGVTYEQYF. The CDR3, as DNA: TGTGCCAGCAGCTTCGGGACAGGGGTCACCTACGAGCAGTACTTC.

The chain is built from TRBV4-1 and TRBJ1-2; D gene unclear. The germline gives CDR1 MGHRA, CDR2 YSYEKL. This CDR3 region has 15 residues. The V end was cut by 0 bases, the J end by 5 bases, with 13 bases between. CDR3 residues: CASSQEWPTRYGYTF. CDR3 coding DNA: TGCGCCAGCAGCCAAGAGTGGCCAACTCGATATGGCTACACCTTC.

CDR3: CASSPDNNQPQHF. The CDR3 coding sequence is TGTGCCAGCTCACCAGATAACAATCAGCCCCAGCATTTT. This chain joins TRBV18 and TRBJ1-5; D unresolved. The germline CDR1 and CDR2 sequences are KGHSH and LQKENI. V was shortened by 2 bases and J by 3 bases, with 5 bases between the two germline ends. This CDR3 is 13 amino acids long.

CDR3 sequence: CASSLEGQVGYEQYF. CDR3 bases: TGTGCCAGCAGCTTAGAAGGACAGGTTGGGTACGAGCAGTACTTC. The chain is built from TRBV7-2 and TRBJ2-7; 7 bases agree with TRBD1. Trimming removed 1 base from V and 4 bases from J; junction bases left unmatched: 7. The germline V gene has CDR1 SGHTA and CDR2 FQGNSA. The CDR3 is made up of 15 amino acids.

This chain links TRBV3-1 (or the pseudogene TRBV3-2) with TRBJ2-7; TRBD2 aligns across 8 bases. The CDR3 has 15 amino acids. CDR1 LGHDT and CDR2 YNNKEL come from the germline V gene (reference sequence). Unmatched junction bases numbered 10, after V lost 4 bases and J lost 5 bases. For the CDR3, the DNA is TGTGCCAGCAGCCTTCTGGGACTAGGGACCCACGAGCAGTACTTC. Translation: CASSLLGLGTHEQYF.

J is TRBJ1-4 and V is TRBV19, with 8 bases lining up with TRBD1. The CDR3 sequence is 16 residues long. V was pared by 3 bases and J by 2 bases, with 5 bases of the junction left unmatched. The germline V gene encodes CDR1 LNHDA and CDR2 SQIVND (reference sequence). The chain's CDR3 is CASSIDRGGTNEKLFF. Written as DNA, the CDR3 is TGTGCCAGTAGTATCGACAGGGGAGGGACTAATGAAAAACTGTTTTTT.

The rearrangement links TRBV7-6 to TRBJ1-2; maybe TRBD1 (6 bases). The germline gives CDR1 SGHVS, CDR2 FNYEAQ. The CDR3 spans 15 residues. V shed 5 bases and J shed 3 bases, with 16 bases lying between them. CDR3: CASSPKGGGDYGYTF. CDR3 in DNA: TGTGCCAGCAGCCCTAAGGGGGGAGGAGACTATGGCTACACCTTC.

This rearrangement joins TRBV15 to TRBJ1-4; 9 bases align to TRBD1. CDR1 and CDR2 from the germline V gene are LNHNV and YYDKDF (reference sequence). The CDR3 runs to 14 residues. The V gene end was trimmed by 3 bases and the J gene end by 5 bases; junction bases not matched to a gene: 1. The CDR3 here is CATSRDRGNEKLFF. The CDR3 DNA sequence: TGTGCCACCAGCAGGGACAGGGGAAATGAAAAACTGTTTTTT.

This chain uses TRBV9 with TRBJ2-7; D ambiguous. V was clipped by 0 bases and J by 5 bases, with 9 bases between them. Looked up from germline, CDR1 is SGDLS and CDR2 is YYNGEE. This CDR3 is 13 amino acids long. The CDR3 DNA is TGTGCCAGCAGCGTAGGGCATTACAACGAGCAGTACTTC. Residues: CASSVGHYNEQYF.

The V gene is TRBV6-5, the J gene TRBJ1-2; TRBD1 matches at 11 bases. V dropped 3 bases and J dropped 2; count of bases not matched to a gene: 2. The CDR3 is made up of 15 amino acids. Germline CDR1 is MNHEY and CDR2 is SVGAGI. The CDR3: CASSYGDRGNYGYTF. CDR3 sequence (DNA): TGTGCCAGCAGTTATGGGGACAGGGGGAACTATGGCTACACCTTC.

This clone was seen a single time. This rearrangement joins TRBV11-2 to TRBJ1-4; no clear D. The length of the CDR3 is 14 residues. Trimming cost V 2 bases and J 1 base, with 5 bases left between them. From germline, CDR1 is SGHAT and CDR2 FQNNGV. This chain's CDR3 is CASSLTRTNEKLFF. CDR3 nucleotides: TGTGCCAGCAGCTTAACGAGAACTAATGAAAAACTGTTTTTT.

The chain recombines TRBV2 with TRBJ1-6; maybe TRBD1 (5 bases). V gave up 7 bases and J gave up 9 bases, with 19 bases separating them. Per the germline V gene, CDR1 is SNHLY and CDR2 is FYNNEI. This CDR3 is 15 amino acids long. Here the CDR3 reads CASKGQVGAGSPLHF. The CDR3 nucleotides read TGTGCCAGCAAGGGGCAGGTTGGAGCAGGTTCACCCCTCCACTTT.

The V gene is TRBV7-2, the J gene TRBJ1-6; D remains ambiguous. This CDR3 region has 14 residues. Trimming took 1 base from V and 7 from J, leaving 8 bases between them. Germline values: CDR1 SGHTA, CDR2 FQGNSA. The CDR3 bases are TGTGCCAGCAGCTTAGGGACGGAGAATTCACCCCTCCACTTT. Residues: CASSLGTENSPLHF.

The V call is TRBV7-2, the J call TRBJ2-3; 8 positions match TRBD1. The CDR3 covers 17 residues. The V gene end was trimmed by 5 bases and the J gene end by 1 base; junction bases not matched to a gene: 11. Germline CDR1 and CDR2: SGHTA and FQGNSA. The CDR3 bases are TGTGCCAGCAGCACTAGGACAGGGAAATATGGCACAGATACGCAGTATTTT. Protein: CASSTRTGKYGTDTQYF.

The DNA for the CDR3 is TGTGCCAGCAGCGTAGAGACAGGGAACATTGCAGATACGCAGTATTTT. Translation: CASSVETGNIADTQYF. This chain uses TRBV9 with TRBJ2-3, with 7 positions matching TRBD1. The CDR3 spans 16 residues. Germline trimming cut 0 bases from V and 4 bases from J; bases unmatched to any gene: 8. CDR1 SGDLS and CDR2 YYNGEE come from the germline V gene.

The chain employs TRBV7-9 and TRBJ1-5, with D perhaps TRBD1 (6 bases). Trimming removed 5 bases at V and 2 bases at J, with 19 bases between. Germline V gives CDR1 SEHNR, CDR2 FQNEAQ (reference sequence). This CDR3 has 17 amino acids. The CDR3 spells CASSPRDTREGNQPQHF. Here the CDR3 DNA reads TGTGCCAGCAGCCCTCGGGACACTCGGGAAGGCAATCAGCCCCAGCATTTT.

J is TRBJ2-7 and V is TRBV10-3, with D possibly called TRBD1 or TRBD2 (5 bases each). Germline V gene data show CDR1 as ENHRY and CDR2 as SYGVKD. V dropped 6 bases and J dropped 3 bases, with 18 bases sitting between them. The CDR3 totals 15 residues. The CDR3 loop reads CAISRDRPLNYEQYF. CDR3 bases: TGTGCCATCAGCCGGGACCGACCTCTGAACTACGAGCAGTACTTC.

V usage is TRBV9 and J usage is TRBJ1-3, with D tentatively TRBD1 (5 bases). This CDR3 comprises 15 residues. V lost 0 bases and J 4 bases, leaving 11 bases between the germline ends. Per the germline V gene, CDR1 is SGDLS and CDR2 is YYNGEE. The CDR3 protein is CASSVGQLPGNTIYF. The CDR3 nucleotides read TGTGCCAGCAGCGTAGGACAGCTGCCAGGAAACACCATATATTTT.

The V and J genes are TRBV12-1 and TRBJ1-2; the listed D gene, TRBD1, was not tested against the DNA. TRBV12-1 is a pseudogene segment. The CDR3 is 18 amino acids. CDR3: CASSKRRTRDTDDYGYTF. For the CDR3, the DNA is TGTGCCAGCAGCAAACGCCGAACCCGGGACACAGATGACTATGGCTACACCTTC.